Shown below are 16 T cell receptor beta chains from a single sample sequenced in a study of blood T cell repertoires in COVID-19. Produced via immunoSEQ multiplex PCR; TCRdb's table is partial and in-frame only. Among some 150,000 clones, approximately 80% were seen once, and the ten largest hold 10% to 15%. The material sequenced was peripheral blood. The receptor source for this set is a man aged 60 to 75 with active or convalescent COVID-19.

This chain joins TRBV9 and TRBJ1-1; a weak D match, TRBD1 (5 bases). The ends were cut back, 4 bases at V and 2 bases at J, with 12 bases in the middle. Germline values: CDR1 SGDLS, CDR2 YYNGEE. The CDR3 length is 14 residues. The CDR3 DNA reads TGTGCCAGCAGCTGGGGGGACGCTAACACTGAAGCTTTCTTT. Its translation is CASSWGDANTEAFF.

V and J are TRBV19 and TRBJ1-1; 7 nucleotides align to TRBD1. CDR3 length equals 13 residues. Germline CDR1 LNHDA, CDR2 SQIVND (reference sequence). With 5 bases clipped from V and 6 bases from J, the junction kept 6 bases outside the gene matches. CDR3 nucleotides: TGTGCCAGTAGTCCCGGACAGGTCCCTGAAGCTTTCTTT. This encodes CASSPGQVPEAFF.

This rearrangement joins TRBV6-6 to TRBJ2-5, with D tentatively TRBD2 (6 bases). V lost 2 bases to trimming and J lost 5 bases, with 9 bases between them. Germline loops: CDR1 MNHNY, CDR2 SVGAGI (reference sequence). CDR3 size: 13 residues. CDR3 sequence (DNA): TGTGCCAGCAGTTACAGGGACTGGGAGACCCAGTACTTC. Amino acids: CASSYRDWETQYF.

This clone was seen a few times. This chain links TRBV20-1 with TRBJ2-5; D remains unclear. Germline V gives CDR1 DFQATT, CDR2 SNEGSKA (reference sequence). Trimming took 3 bases from V and 5 from J, leaving 7 bases between them. This CDR3 region has 11 residues. CDR3 region: CSASEAETQYF. For the CDR3, the DNA is TGCAGTGCTAGTGAAGCGGAGACCCAGTACTTC.

The rearrangement joins TRBV7-8 to TRBJ2-7; TRBD2 matches 13 bases. Trimming took 5 bases from V and 12 from J; bases not matched to a gene: 10. Germline CDR1 is SGHVS and CDR2 is FQNEAQ. This CDR3 comprises 14 residues. The CDR3: CASSQRTSGSSRYF. CDR3 DNA sequence: TGTGCCAGCAGCCAGAGGACTAGCGGGAGTTCGCGGTACTTC.

The chain couples TRBV28 to TRBJ1-5; D is perhaps TRBD1 (6 bases). This CDR3 comprises 13 residues. V gave up 7 bases and J gave up 5 bases, with 12 bases separating them. From germline, CDR1 is MDHEN and CDR2 SYDVKM. This CDR3 is CASTQGRDQPQHF. The CDR3 DNA sequence: TGTGCCAGCACGCAGGGGCGAGATCAGCCCCAGCATTTT.

V and J are TRBV6-2 or TRBV6-3 and TRBJ2-3; 13 bases map to TRBD2. From germline, CDR1 is MNHEY and CDR2 SVGEGT. The CDR3 contains 16 residues. The ends lost 6 bases at V and 4 bases at J; junction bases unmatched: 7. CDR3 DNA sequence: TGTGCCAGCAGACCTACTAGCGGGAGGGCCCCAGATACGCAGTATTTT. It yields the protein CASRPTSGRAPDTQYF.

The chain has TRBV7-3 and TRBJ2-3, with D perhaps TRBD2 (6 bases). Trimming removed 5 bases at V and 5 bases at J, with 14 bases between. Germline V CDR1 and CDR2: SGHTA, FQGTGA. The length of the CDR3 is 14 residues. CDR3 bases: TGTGCCAGCAGCCCCCAGTCCGGGGGAGATACGCAGTATTTT. Its protein is CASSPQSGGDTQYF.

The gene calls are TRBV5-4 and TRBJ1-6; 9 bases are shared with TRBD1. V lost 4 bases to trimming and J lost 7 bases; unmatched junction nucleotides: 6. The V gene's germline CDR1 is SGHNT and CDR2 YYREEE (reference sequence). The CDR3 runs 15 residues. The CDR3: CASSPSGTGNSPLHF. Here the CDR3 DNA reads TGTGCCAGCAGCCCCTCCGGGACAGGGAATTCACCCCTCCACTTT.

V and J are TRBV10-3 and TRBJ1-3; tentative D call: TRBD1 (5 bases). The germline V and J ends were trimmed by 10 bases and 0 bases, with 13 bases remaining between them. The CDR3 is 14 amino acids. Looked up from germline, CDR1 is ENHRY and CDR2 is SYGVKD. This chain's CDR3 is CATSTEPSGNTIYF. CDR3 nucleotide sequence: TGTGCCACCTCGACAGAACCCTCTGGAAACACCATATATTTT.

V gene TRBV11-3 combines with J gene TRBJ2-1, with 12 bases lining up with TRBD2. J gave up 9 bases and V 0 bases, and 3 bases lay outside the gene matches. Germline V gene data show CDR1 as SGHNT and CDR2 as YENEEA. This CDR3 region has 15 residues. The CDR3 coding sequence is TGTGCCAGCAGCTTAGATGGACTAGCGGGAACTGAGCAGTTCTTC. This encodes CASSLDGLAGTEQFF.

V gene TRBV19 combines with J gene TRBJ1-5, with a possible D match to TRBD1 (5 bases). Germline V gives CDR1 LNHDA, CDR2 SQIVND (reference sequence). CDR3 length: 16 residues. V was shortened by 3 bases and J by 3 bases, with 15 bases between the two germline ends. The CDR3 DNA reads TGTGCCAGTAGTATGGGGACCGGGGGAAACAATCAGCCCCAGCATTTT. Translated: CASSMGTGGNNQPQHF.

The CDR3 protein is CASSYYGTGSGQPQHF. CDR3 nucleotide sequence: TGTGCCAGCAGTTACTATGGGACAGGGTCTGGTCAGCCCCAGCATTTT. The rearrangement uses TRBV6-2 or TRBV6-3 and TRBJ1-5; 9 positions match TRBD1. With 1 base clipped from V and 6 bases from J, the junction kept 7 bases outside the gene matches. This CDR3 region has 16 residues. CDR1 and CDR2 from the germline V gene are MNHEY and SVGEGT.

This clone showed up just a few times. This sequence joins TRBV6-5 and TRBJ2-1, with a possible D match to TRBD1 (6 bases). V was pared by 8 bases and J by 5 bases, with 16 bases between. The CDR3 consists of 14 residues. The germline gives CDR1 MNHEY, CDR2 SVGAGI. CDR3 residues: CASEGRGANNEQFF. The CDR3, as DNA: TGTGCCAGCGAGGGCAGGGGAGCCAACAATGAGCAGTTCTTC.

The chain couples TRBV5-6 to TRBJ1-1; D is perhaps TRBD1 (6 bases). The CDR3 runs to 13 residues. CDR1 and CDR2 from the germline V gene are SGHDT and YYEEEE. Trimming took off 2 bases at V and 7 bases at J, with 12 bases between the two ends. The CDR3 loop is CASSLSGASEAFF. The CDR3 DNA is TGTGCCAGCAGCTTATCAGGGGCGAGTGAAGCTTTCTTT. Based on the CDR3 plus reference TRBV5-6 and TRBJ1-1, the full variable domain is DAGVTQSPTHLIKTRGQQVTLRCSPKSGHDTVSWYQQALGQGPQFIFQYYEEEERQRGNFPDRFSGHQFPNYSSELNVNALLLGDSALYLCASSLSGASEAFFGQGTRLTVV.

The chain employs TRBV5-1 and TRBJ2-7; 10 bases are a match to TRBD2. CDR1 and CDR2 from the germline V gene are SGHRS and YFSETQ. Losses at the gene ends were 4 bases for V and 6 bases for J; bases not matched to a gene: 10. This CDR3 is built from 15 residues. The CDR3: CASSPNPSGSREQYF. In DNA form, the CDR3 reads TGCGCCAGCAGCCCTAACCCTAGCGGGAGTCGCGAGCAGTACTTC. Complete variable domain (other parts from reference TRBV5-1 and TRBJ2-7): KAGVTQTPRYLIKTRGQQVTLSCSPISGHRSVSWYQQTPGQGLQFLFEYFSETQRNKGNFPGRFSGRQFSNSRSEMNVSTLELGDSALYLCASSPNPSGSREQYFGPGTRLTVT.